This T cell receptor (beta chain) was sequenced during a study of blood T cells in healthy people across ages. Whole-study results and caveats: With naive T cell percentage, TCR beta diversity showed a strong correlation. When set beside aged donors, long-lived donors presented more naive CD4+ cells and higher diversity.

CDR3 length: 12 amino acids. Germline loops: CDR1 LGHDT, CDR2 YNNKEL (reference sequence). Between the trimmed V and J ends, which lost 1 base and 5 bases, there was a span of 3 bases. For the second PCR, which ran for roughly 7 to 11 cycles, a sample-barcoded 5' primer and a J-beta primer mix were used. Sequencing of every sample gave 3 million or more CDR3-containing paired-end reads. MiXCR, run by TCRdb on the 5' RACE reads, gives a single entry per CDR3 protein. The sample has about 1.4 million distinct CDR3 sequences, approximately 60% seen once. In regard to this clonotype: The target antigen is unknown.

This TCR was sampled from a man between 18 and 29 years old in good health. The chain is built from TRBV3-1 and TRBJ1-5; D is undetermined. Sequenced material: blood. In DNA form, the CDR3 reads TGTGCCAGCAGCCAAGCGGATCAGCCCCAGCATTTT. Translating it yields CASSQADQPQHF.